This T cell receptor (beta chain) comes out of a study of blood T cell repertoires in COVID-19. Overall study context: COVID-19 samples from acute and convalescent phases originated in the United States, Italy and Spain. T cells, B-cell-depleted T cells, or PBMCs provided the cDNA or gDNA that served as material.

This clone came up once. This table comes from immunoSEQ multiplex PCR, and its TCRdb copy is limited to in-frame clones, with some not included. Among around 290,000 clones listed, approximately 90% were seen once. The sequence was obtained from a woman in her twenties or thirties with COVID-19, enrolled during active disease. Sequenced material: peripheral blood.

CDR3 nucleotides: TGCGCCAGCAGCTTGGCCGGGGAGGGCGGAGAGCAGTACTTC. Amino acid sequence: CASSLAGEGGEQYF. V is TRBV5-1 and J is TRBJ2-7; 7 bases match TRBD2. Germline V gene sequence: CDR1 SGHRS, CDR2 YFSETQ. V gave up 0 bases and J gave up 7 bases; unmatched junction bases: 7. This CDR3 has 14 amino acids. The variable domain in full, with the rest retrieved from reference TRBV5-1 and TRBJ2-7, is KAGVTQTPRYLIKTRGQQVTLSCSPISGHRSVSWYQQTPGQGLQFLFEYFSETQRNKGNFPGRFSGRQFSNSRSEMNVSTLELGDSALYLCASSLAGEGGEQYFGPGTRLTVT.